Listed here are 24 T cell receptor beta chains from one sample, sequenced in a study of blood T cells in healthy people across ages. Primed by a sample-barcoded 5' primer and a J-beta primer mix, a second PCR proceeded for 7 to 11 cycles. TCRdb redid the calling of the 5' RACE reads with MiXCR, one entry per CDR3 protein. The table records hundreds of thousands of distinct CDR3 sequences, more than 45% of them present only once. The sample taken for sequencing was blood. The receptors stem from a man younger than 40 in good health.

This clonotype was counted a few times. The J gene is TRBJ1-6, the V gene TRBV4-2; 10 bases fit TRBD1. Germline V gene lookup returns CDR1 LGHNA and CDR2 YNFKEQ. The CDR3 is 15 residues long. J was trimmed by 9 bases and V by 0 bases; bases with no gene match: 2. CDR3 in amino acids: CASSQETGGGSPLHF. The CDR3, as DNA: TGTGCCAGCAGCCAAGAGACAGGGGGCGGTTCACCCCTCCACTTT.

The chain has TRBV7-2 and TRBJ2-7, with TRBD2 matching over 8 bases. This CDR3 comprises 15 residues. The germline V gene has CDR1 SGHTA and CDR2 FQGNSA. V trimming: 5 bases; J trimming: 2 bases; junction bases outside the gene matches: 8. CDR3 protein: CASSPRGGLTYEQYF. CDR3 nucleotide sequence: TGTGCCAGCAGCCCCCGCGGGGGGCTTACCTACGAGCAGTACTTC.

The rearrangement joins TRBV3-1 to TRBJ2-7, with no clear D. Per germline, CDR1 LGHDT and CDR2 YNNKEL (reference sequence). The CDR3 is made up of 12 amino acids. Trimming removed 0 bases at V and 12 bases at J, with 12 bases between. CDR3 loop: CASSQDVNSLYF. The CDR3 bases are TGTGCCAGCAGCCAAGATGTCAATTCCTTGTACTTC.

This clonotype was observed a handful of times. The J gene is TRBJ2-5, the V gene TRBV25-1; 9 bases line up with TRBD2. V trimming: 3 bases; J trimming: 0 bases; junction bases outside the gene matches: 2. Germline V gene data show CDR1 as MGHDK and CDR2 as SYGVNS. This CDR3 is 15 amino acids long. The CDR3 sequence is CASSELAGYQETQYF. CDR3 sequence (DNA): TGTGCCAGCAGTGAGCTAGCGGGGTACCAAGAGACCCAGTACTTC.

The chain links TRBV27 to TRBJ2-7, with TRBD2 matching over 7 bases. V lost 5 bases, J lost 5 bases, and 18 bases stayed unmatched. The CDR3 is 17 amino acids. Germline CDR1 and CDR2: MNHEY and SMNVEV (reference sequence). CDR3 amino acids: CASSGFGKSGKAHEQYF. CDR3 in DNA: TGTGCCAGCAGTGGGTTTGGGAAGAGCGGGAAAGCCCACGAGCAGTACTTC.

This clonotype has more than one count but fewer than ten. The CDR3 sequence: CASAQGYEQYF. DNA for the CDR3: TGTGCCAGCGCCCAAGGGTACGAGCAGTACTTC. The rearrangement links TRBV12-3 or TRBV12-4 to TRBJ2-7; no clear D gene. Trimming stripped 8 bases from V and 4 bases from J, with 9 bases between. The length of the CDR3 is 11 residues.

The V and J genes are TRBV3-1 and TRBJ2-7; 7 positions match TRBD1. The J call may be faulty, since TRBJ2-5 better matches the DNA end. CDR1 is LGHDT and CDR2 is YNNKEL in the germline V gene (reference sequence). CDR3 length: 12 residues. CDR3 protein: CASRTGTETQYF. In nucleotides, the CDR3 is TGTGCCAGCAGGACAGGGACGGAGACCCAGTACTTC.

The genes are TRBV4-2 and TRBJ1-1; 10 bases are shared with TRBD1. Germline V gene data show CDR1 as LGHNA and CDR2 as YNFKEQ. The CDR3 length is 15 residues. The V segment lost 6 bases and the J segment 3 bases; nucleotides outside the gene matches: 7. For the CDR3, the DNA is TGTGCCAGCAGGGCGGAAGGACAGGGGGACACTGAAGCTTTCTTT. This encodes CASRAEGQGDTEAFF.

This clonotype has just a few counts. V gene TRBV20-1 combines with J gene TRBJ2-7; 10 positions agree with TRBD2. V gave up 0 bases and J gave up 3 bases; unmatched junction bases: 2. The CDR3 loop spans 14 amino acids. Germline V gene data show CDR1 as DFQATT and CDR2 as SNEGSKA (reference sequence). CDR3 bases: TGCAGTGCTAGAGATAGGACTAGCGGCTACGAGCAGTACTTC. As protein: CSARDRTSGYEQYF.

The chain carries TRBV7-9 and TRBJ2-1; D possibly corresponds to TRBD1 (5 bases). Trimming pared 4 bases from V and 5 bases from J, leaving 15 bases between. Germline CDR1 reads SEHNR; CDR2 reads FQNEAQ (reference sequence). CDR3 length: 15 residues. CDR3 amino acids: CASSSDRSINNEQFF. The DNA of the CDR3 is TGTGCCAGCAGCTCCGACAGATCAATTAACAATGAGCAGTTCTTC.

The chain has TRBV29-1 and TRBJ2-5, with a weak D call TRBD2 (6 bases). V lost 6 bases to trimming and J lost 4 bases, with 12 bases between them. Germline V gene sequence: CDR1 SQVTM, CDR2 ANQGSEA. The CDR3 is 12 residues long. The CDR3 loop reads CSVGGGTETQYF. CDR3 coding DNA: TGCAGCGTAGGTGGGGGGACAGAGACCCAGTACTTC.

CDR3 region: CASSILAGGGGIQYF. The CDR3 DNA is TGTGCCAGTAGTATCCTAGCGGGAGGAGGAGGCATTCAGTACTTC. The V and J genes are TRBV19 and TRBJ2-5; 11 nucleotides line up with TRBD2. The tail of the sequence fits TRBJ2-4 better, so the J call may be wrong. The CDR3 runs to 15 residues. Germline loops: CDR1 LNHDA, CDR2 SQIVND (reference sequence).

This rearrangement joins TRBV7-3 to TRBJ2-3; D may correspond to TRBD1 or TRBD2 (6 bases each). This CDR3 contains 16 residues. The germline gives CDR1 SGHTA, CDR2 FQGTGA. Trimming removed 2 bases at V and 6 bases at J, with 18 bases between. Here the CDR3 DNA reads TGTGCCAGCAGCTTAGGGGTACTAGCAGGGGCGGATACGCAGTATTTT. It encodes CASSLGVLAGADTQYF. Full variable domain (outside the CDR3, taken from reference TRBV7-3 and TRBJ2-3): GAGVSQTPSNKVTEKGKYVELRCDPISGHTALYWYRQSLGQGPEFLIYFQGTGAADDSGLPNDRFFAVRPEGSVSTLKIQRTERGDSAVYLCASSLGVLAGADTQYFGPGTRLTVL.

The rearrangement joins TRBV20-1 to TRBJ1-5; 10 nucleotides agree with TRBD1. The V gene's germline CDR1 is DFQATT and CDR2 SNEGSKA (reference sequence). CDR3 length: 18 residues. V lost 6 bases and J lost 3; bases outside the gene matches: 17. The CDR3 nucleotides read TGCAGTGCCCCTGGGACAGGGGATTCGCTTGGCCCCAATCAGCCCCAGCATTTT. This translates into CSAPGTGDSLGPNQPQHF.

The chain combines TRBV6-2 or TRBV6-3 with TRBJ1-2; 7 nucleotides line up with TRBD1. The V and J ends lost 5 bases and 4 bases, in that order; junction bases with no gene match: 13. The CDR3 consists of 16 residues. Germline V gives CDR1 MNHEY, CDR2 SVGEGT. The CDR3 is CASSPVDRVNFYGYTF. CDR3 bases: TGTGCCAGCAGTCCGGTCGACAGGGTAAACTTCTATGGCTACACCTTC.

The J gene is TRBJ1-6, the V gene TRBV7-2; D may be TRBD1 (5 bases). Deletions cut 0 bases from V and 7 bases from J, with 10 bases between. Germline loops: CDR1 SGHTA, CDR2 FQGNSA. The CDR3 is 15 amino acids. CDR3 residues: CASSLARQGNSPLHF. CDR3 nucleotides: TGTGCCAGCAGCTTAGCGCGGCAGGGAAATTCACCCCTCCACTTT.

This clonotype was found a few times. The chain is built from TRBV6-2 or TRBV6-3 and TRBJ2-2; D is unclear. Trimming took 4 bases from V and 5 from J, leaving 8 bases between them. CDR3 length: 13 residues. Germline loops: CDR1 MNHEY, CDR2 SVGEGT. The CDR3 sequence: CASSSLATGELFF. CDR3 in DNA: TGTGCCAGCAGTTCTCTCGCAACCGGGGAGCTGTTTTTT.

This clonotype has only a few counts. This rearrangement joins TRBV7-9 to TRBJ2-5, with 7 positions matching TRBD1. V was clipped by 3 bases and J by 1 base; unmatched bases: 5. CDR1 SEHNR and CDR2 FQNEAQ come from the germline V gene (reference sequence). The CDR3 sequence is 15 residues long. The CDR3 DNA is TGTGCCAGCAGCTTGGTAACAGGGGTCCAAGAGACCCAGTACTTC. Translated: CASSLVTGVQETQYF.

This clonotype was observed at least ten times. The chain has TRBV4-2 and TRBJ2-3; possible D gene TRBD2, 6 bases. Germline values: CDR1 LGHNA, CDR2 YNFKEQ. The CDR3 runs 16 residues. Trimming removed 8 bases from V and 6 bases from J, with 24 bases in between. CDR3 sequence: CASSDYGSANPDTQYF. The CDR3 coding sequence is TGTGCCAGCTCTGACTACGGGAGCGCCAATCCGGATACGCAGTATTTT.

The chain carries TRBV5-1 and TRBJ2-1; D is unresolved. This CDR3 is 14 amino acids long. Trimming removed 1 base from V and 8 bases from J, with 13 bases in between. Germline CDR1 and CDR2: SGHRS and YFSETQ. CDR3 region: CASSLLAAADEQFF. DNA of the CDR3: TGCGCCAGCAGCTTGCTGGCGGCGGCGGATGAGCAGTTCTTC.

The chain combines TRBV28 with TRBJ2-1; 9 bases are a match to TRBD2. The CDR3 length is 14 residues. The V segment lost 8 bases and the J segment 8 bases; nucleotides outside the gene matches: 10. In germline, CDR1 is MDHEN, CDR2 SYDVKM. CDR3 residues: CASFKAGGGDEQFF. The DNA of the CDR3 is TGTGCCAGCTTCAAAGCGGGAGGCGGAGATGAGCAGTTCTTC.

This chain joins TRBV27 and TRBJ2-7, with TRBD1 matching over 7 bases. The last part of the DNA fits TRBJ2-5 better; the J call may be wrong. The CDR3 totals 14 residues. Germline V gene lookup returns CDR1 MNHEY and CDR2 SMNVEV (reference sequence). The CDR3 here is CASSPLGQVETQYF. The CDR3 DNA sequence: TGTGCCAGCAGCCCACTCGGACAGGTAGAGACCCAGTACTTC.

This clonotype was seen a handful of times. DNA for the CDR3: TGTGCCAGCAGCTTGGACACAGGGTTCACAGATACGCAGTATTTT. This sequence encodes CASSLDTGFTDTQYF. The chain has TRBV11-2 and TRBJ2-3; tentatively, D is TRBD1 (6 bases). The V gene lost 3 bases and the J gene lost 2 bases, with 12 bases spanning the gap. From germline, CDR1 is SGHAT and CDR2 FQNNGV. The CDR3 is made up of 15 amino acids.

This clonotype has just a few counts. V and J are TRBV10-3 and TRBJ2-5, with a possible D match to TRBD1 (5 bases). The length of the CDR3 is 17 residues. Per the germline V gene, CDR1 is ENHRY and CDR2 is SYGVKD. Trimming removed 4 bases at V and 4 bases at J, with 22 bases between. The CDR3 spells CAISGTKQDLQGETQYF. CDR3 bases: TGTGCCATCAGTGGCACGAAACAGGATCTTCAGGGAGAGACCCAGTACTTC.